The 29 T cell receptor beta chains given below trace back to one sample, sequenced in a study of cytomegalovirus exposure and HLA in healthy donors. Primers: 60 Vbeta forward and 13 Jbeta reverse. Produced via immunoSEQ multiplex PCR; TCRdb's table is partial and in-frame only. This table holds approximately 180,000 clones, over 75% found once. Material: PBMCs. Every receptor here comes from a girl less than two years old in good health and CMV-seronegative.

This sequence joins TRBV6-1 and TRBJ1-5; the D gene is possibly TRBD1 (6 bases). Trimming stripped 6 bases from V and 0 bases from J, with 12 bases between. Germline values: CDR1 MNHNS, CDR2 SASEGT. The CDR3 is made up of 15 amino acids. The CDR3 region is CASSSTGYSNQPQHF. Written as DNA, the CDR3 is TGTGCCAGCAGCTCAACAGGGTATAGCAATCAGCCCCAGCATTTT.

This clone was detected once. The rearrangement uses TRBV11-2 and TRBJ2-7; no reliable D call. CDR3 length equals 15 residues. Per the germline V gene, CDR1 is SGHAT and CDR2 is FQNNGV. V lost 4 bases and J lost 3, with 16 bases in between. The CDR3 sequence is CASSSVSTRVYEQYF. As DNA, the CDR3 is TGTGCCAGCAGCTCCGTTTCTACCCGGGTCTACGAGCAGTACTTC.

V gene TRBV29-1 combines with J gene TRBJ2-1; maybe TRBD1 (6 bases). Deletions cut 4 bases from V and 6 bases from J, with 16 bases between. Per germline, CDR1 SQVTM and CDR2 ANQGSEA. The CDR3 covers 14 residues. The CDR3 reads CSVVIRGSLNEQFF. CDR3 DNA: TGCAGCGTTGTAATAAGGGGGAGTCTCAATGAGCAGTTCTTC.

This clone was counted a single time. The chain joins TRBV9 to TRBJ2-3, with TRBD2 identical over 9 bases. This CDR3 is built from 16 residues. J lost 6 bases, V lost 4 bases, and 12 bases had no gene match. The germline gives CDR1 SGDLS, CDR2 YYNGEE. The CDR3 region is CASSPLPAGGLDTQYF. In DNA form, the CDR3 reads TGTGCCAGCAGCCCCCTCCCAGCGGGGGGCTTGGATACGCAGTATTTT.

The CDR3 DNA is TGTGCCAGCAGCGTAGCACAGGGAGCATGGCGGGTAAGCTCCTACAATGAGCAGTTCTTC. Protein product: CASSVAQGAWRVSSYNEQFF. The chain recombines TRBV9 with TRBJ2-1, with a weak D call TRBD1 (6 bases). V was clipped by 0 bases and J by 0 bases, with 22 bases between them. CDR1 is SGDLS and CDR2 is YYNGEE in the germline V gene. This CDR3 is built from 20 residues. Filled out from reference TRBV9 and TRBJ2-1, the complete variable domain reads DSGVTQTPKHLITATGQRVTLRCSPRSGDLSVYWYQQSLDQGLQFLIQYYNGEERAKGNILERFSAQQFPDLHSELNLSSLELGDSALYFCASSVAQGAWRVSSYNEQFFGPGTRLTVL.

This clone was recorded once. The J gene is TRBJ1-2, the V gene TRBV5-6, with TRBD1 matching over 10 bases. In germline, CDR1 is SGHDT, CDR2 YYEEEE. V dropped 3 bases and J dropped 0; count of bases not matched to a gene: 8. The CDR3 has 17 residues. CDR3 protein: CASSSTTGGNTNYGYTF. CDR3 coding DNA: TGTGCCAGCAGCTCGACGACAGGGGGCAACACTAACTATGGCTACACCTTC.

The V gene is TRBV5-6, the J gene TRBJ2-3, with 8 bases lining up with TRBD2. From germline, CDR1 is SGHDT and CDR2 YYEEEE. Trimming took 5 bases from V and 0 from J; bases not matched to a gene: 5. This CDR3 spans 15 amino acids. The CDR3 nucleotides read TGTGCCAGCAGGACGGGACTAGTGAGCACAGATACGCAGTATTTT. It specifies CASRTGLVSTDTQYF.

V and J are TRBV29-1 and TRBJ2-1; D is possibly TRBD2 (5 bases). The CDR3 length is 13 residues. CDR1 is SQVTM and CDR2 is ANQGSEA in the germline V gene. V lost 4 bases and J lost 6, with 13 bases in between. CDR3 nucleotides: TGCAGCGTTGCTACGAGGGCTAGCAATGAGCAGTTCTTC. Protein sequence: CSVATRASNEQFF.

CDR3 in amino acids: CASSVGRLAGGHYETQYF. In nucleotides, the CDR3 is TGTGCCAGCAGCGTAGGCCGACTAGCGGGAGGGCATTACGAGACCCAGTACTTC. This chain uses TRBV9 with TRBJ2-5; 14 positions agree with TRBD2. After removal of 0 bases from V and 5 bases from J, the junction contained 9 bases not matched to a gene. Per germline, CDR1 SGDLS and CDR2 YYNGEE. CDR3 length equals 18 residues.

V gene TRBV10-3 combines with J gene TRBJ2-1, with 11 bases aligning to TRBD2. The CDR3 sequence is 15 residues long. Germline V gene data show CDR1 as ENHRY and CDR2 as SYGVKD. Trimming at V came to 3 bases and at J to 6 bases, leaving 4 bases not matched to a gene. In DNA form, the CDR3 reads TGTGCCATCAGTGACCCGGGACTAGCGGTCAATGAGCAGTTCTTC. Translation gives CAISDPGLAVNEQFF.

This sequence joins TRBV7-8 and TRBJ2-7, with D possibly being TRBD2 (5 bases). CDR1 SGHVS and CDR2 FQNEAQ come from the germline V gene. The germline V and J ends were trimmed by 1 base and 2 bases, with 6 bases remaining between them. This CDR3 comprises 13 residues. CDR3 DNA: TGTGCCAGCAGCTTAGTGAGGGCCTACGAGCAGTACTTC. It encodes CASSLVRAYEQYF.

The chain uses TRBV4-3 and TRBJ2-3; 7 bases match TRBD2. Unmatched junction bases numbered 9, after V lost 0 bases and J lost 6 bases. Germline V gene sequence: CDR1 LGHNA, CDR2 YSLEER. The CDR3 runs to 16 residues. For the CDR3, the DNA is TGCGCCAGCAGCCAAGAGTTGTTAGCGGGTACCGATACGCAGTATTTT. Its translation is CASSQELLAGTDTQYF.

This chain joins TRBV4-1 and TRBJ1-3; D may be TRBD1 (6 bases). V was pared by 1 base and J by 0 bases, with 10 bases between. This CDR3 is built from 16 residues. From germline, CDR1 is MGHRA and CDR2 YSYEKL. The CDR3 DNA reads as TGCGCCAGCAGCCAAGTAAGGACAGACTCTGGAAACACCATATATTTT. It is translated as CASSQVRTDSGNTIYF.

V gene TRBV9 combines with J gene TRBJ2-1, with D possibly TRBD2 on 6 matching bases. The V end lost 0 bases, the J end lost 3 bases, and 10 bases lay between the germline ends. Germline CDR1 SGDLS, CDR2 YYNGEE. This CDR3 is built from 15 residues. This chain's CDR3 is CASSVGGKVYNEQFF. CDR3 coding DNA: TGTGCCAGCAGCGTAGGCGGGAAAGTCTACAATGAGCAGTTCTTC.

The chain combines TRBV29-1 with TRBJ1-2; D remains ambiguous. CDR1 is SQVTM and CDR2 is ANQGSEA in the germline V gene. The length of the CDR3 is 13 residues. V dropped 4 bases and J dropped 4 bases, with 13 bases sitting between them. The CDR3 nucleotides read TGCAGCGTTGGGGTGGGCCGGGGCTATGGCTACACCTTC. Translating gives CSVGVGRGYGYTF.

J is TRBJ2-3 and V is TRBV6-5; possibly TRBD2 for D (6 bases). CDR1 is MNHEY, CDR2 SVGAGI, per germline. Trimming removed 6 bases from V and 1 base from J, with 14 bases in between. This CDR3 spans 15 amino acids. The CDR3 DNA follows: TGTGCCAGCAGCCGATCCGGGACTCGCACAGATACGCAGTATTTT. It translates to CASSRSGTRTDTQYF.

With respect to this clone: An end of the junction differs from the germline gene, which may be a read error. The genes are TRBV6-6 and TRBJ2-7; 7 positions match TRBD1. The CDR3 is 11 amino acids. CDR1 MNHNY and CDR2 SVGAGI come from the germline V gene (reference sequence). CDR3 amino acids: CASSNPGQLIF. For the CDR3, the DNA is TGTGCCAGCAGTAATCCGGGACAGCTGATTTTC.

The rearrangement uses TRBV13 and TRBJ1-3; D ambiguous. Trimming cost V 2 bases and J 0 bases, with 8 bases left between them. The CDR3 loop spans 15 amino acids. Per the germline V gene, CDR1 is PRHDT and CDR2 is FYEKMQ (reference sequence). CDR3 bases: TGTGCCAGCAGCTTACTGGGCTCCTCTGGAAACACCATATATTTT. Protein sequence: CASSLLGSSGNTIYF.

V and J are TRBV6-5 and TRBJ1-5; no clear D gene. Trimming took 8 bases from V and 0 from J, leaving 11 bases between them. CDR1 is MNHEY and CDR2 is SVGAGI in the germline V gene. The CDR3 totals 14 residues. Here the CDR3 DNA reads TGTGCCAGCGGCAGGCTTTATAGCAATCAGCCCCAGCATTTT. Translation: CASGRLYSNQPQHF.

The rearrangement links TRBV5-1 to TRBJ1-4, with no clear D. V dropped 0 bases and J dropped 0 bases, with 3 bases sitting between them. CDR1 is SGHRS and CDR2 is YFSETQ in the germline V gene. The CDR3 consists of 14 residues. The DNA of the CDR3 is TGCGCCAGCAGCTTGGACACAACTAATGAAAAACTGTTTTTT. Its translation is CASSLDTTNEKLFF.

This chain connects TRBV9 to TRBJ2-7, with 8 positions matching TRBD1. The trim removed 0 bases at V and 0 bases at J, leaving 2 bases unmatched. CDR1 SGDLS and CDR2 YYNGEE come from the germline V gene. This CDR3 is built from 15 residues. For the CDR3, the DNA is TGTGCCAGCAGCGTAGACGGGACAGGCTCCTACGAGCAGTACTTC. Translating it yields CASSVDGTGSYEQYF.

The V call is TRBV7-9, the J call TRBJ2-7, with 7 bases fitting TRBD1. J lost 4 bases, V lost 5 bases, and 11 bases had no gene match. The CDR3 covers 15 residues. Germline V CDR1 and CDR2: SEHNR, FQNEAQ (reference sequence). CDR3: CASSQEHRGPYEQYF. The CDR3, as DNA: TGTGCCAGCAGCCAGGAACATAGGGGGCCTTACGAGCAGTACTTC.

The chain recombines TRBV7-8 with TRBJ2-3; TRBD2 agrees at 13 bases. Germline values: CDR1 SGHVS, CDR2 FQNEAQ. V gave up 4 bases and J gave up 6 bases; unmatched junction bases: 7. CDR3 length equals 16 residues. CDR3 amino acids: CASSSVGLAGADTQYF. CDR3 coding DNA: TGTGCCAGCAGCTCAGTTGGACTAGCGGGAGCGGATACGCAGTATTTT.

The chain combines TRBV7-2 with TRBJ2-7; 9 bases are a match to TRBD1. Germline CDR1 and CDR2: SGHTA and FQGNSA. The CDR3 consists of 14 residues. The ends lost 5 bases at V and 2 bases at J; junction bases unmatched: 4. The CDR3 spells CASSTGTGTYEQYF. CDR3 nucleotides: TGTGCCAGCAGCACCGGGACAGGGACCTACGAGCAGTACTTC.

The gene calls are TRBV7-9 and TRBJ2-7, with 9 bases that match TRBD1. The CDR3 sequence is 14 residues long. Germline values: CDR1 SEHNR, CDR2 FQNEAQ (reference sequence). V shed 5 bases and J 0 bases; nucleotides not matched to a gene: 2. The CDR3 DNA reads TGTGCCAGCAGCGACAGGGGGGGCTCCTACGAGCAGTACTTC. Translating gives CASSDRGGSYEQYF.

The chain employs TRBV2 and TRBJ1-3, with 7 bases matching TRBD1. Germline CDR1 and CDR2: SNHLY and FYNNEI. The length of the CDR3 is 14 residues. The V and J ends lost 4 bases and 7 bases, in that order; junction bases with no gene match: 7. The CDR3 is CASSGGRGGNTIYF. CDR3 coding DNA: TGTGCCAGCAGTGGGGGTAGAGGGGGCAACACCATATATTTT.

The chain uses TRBV5-4 and TRBJ1-2; 9 nucleotides line up with TRBD1. Germline V gene sequence: CDR1 SGHNT, CDR2 YYREEE (reference sequence). The CDR3 sequence is 17 residues long. Losses at the gene ends were 3 bases for V and 1 base for J; bases not matched to a gene: 10. The CDR3 reads CASSWGSRTGVNYGYTF. CDR3 DNA sequence: TGTGCCAGCAGCTGGGGCTCGAGGACAGGGGTTAACTATGGCTACACCTTC.

Only one count was recorded for this clone. The chain recombines TRBV5-8 with TRBJ2-2; 7 bases map to TRBD2. The V and J ends lost 3 bases and 3 bases, in that order; junction bases with no gene match: 5. The CDR3 length is 15 residues. Germline V gene lookup returns CDR1 SGHTS and CDR2 YDEGEE. CDR3 DNA sequence: TGTGCCAGCAGCTGGACTAGGACCCACACCGGGGAGCTGTTTTTT. Translation: CASSWTRTHTGELFF.

V and J are TRBV4-3 and TRBJ1-2, with 8 bases matching TRBD1. Germline V gene sequence: CDR1 LGHNA, CDR2 YSLEER. CDR3 size: 14 residues. V lost 0 bases, J lost 7 bases, and 4 bases stayed unmatched. The CDR3 reads CASSQDQGASGYTF. CDR3 DNA: TGCGCCAGCAGCCAAGACCAGGGGGCGAGTGGCTACACCTTC.